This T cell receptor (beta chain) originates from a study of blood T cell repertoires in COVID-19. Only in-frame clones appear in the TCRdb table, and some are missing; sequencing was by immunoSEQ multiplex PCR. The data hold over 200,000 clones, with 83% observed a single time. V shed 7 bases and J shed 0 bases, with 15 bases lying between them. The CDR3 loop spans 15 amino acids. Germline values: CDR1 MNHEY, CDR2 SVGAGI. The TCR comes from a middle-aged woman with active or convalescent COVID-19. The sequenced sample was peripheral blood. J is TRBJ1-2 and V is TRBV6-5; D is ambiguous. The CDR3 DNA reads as TGTGCCAGCACCCCCCAGTCGCAGGCTAACTATGGCTACACCTTC. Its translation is CASTPQSQANYGYTF.